This note documents a single TCR beta chain sequence. Its antigen is undetermined. These data belong to a study of T cell repertoires in cytomegalovirus infection. Findings and limits, study-wide: In two of eight donors, the top clonotype was HLA-C-restricted CMV-specific.

TCRdb analysed the reads with MiXCR anew, one entry per CDR3 protein. The sample carries approximately 1,000,000 distinct CDR3 sequences, approximately 31% recorded once. Germline V lookup: CDR1 LGHNA, CDR2 YNFKEQ. Trimming at V came to 2 bases and at J to 0 bases, leaving 2 bases not matched to a gene. There are 15 residues in the CDR3. Sequences were derived from cultured CD8+ T cells from PBMCs, sampled from culture after CMV antigen stimulation. This receptor was identified in a human donor in good health (CMV status not recorded). Some clones in this sample may be carry-over from other donors' samples. The J gene is TRBJ1-1, the V gene TRBV4-2; 8 bases fit TRBD1. CDR3 nucleotides: TGTGCCAGCAGCCAAACGGGACAGGTGAACACTGAAGCTTTCTTT. Its translation is CASSQTGQVNTEAFF.